The T cell receptor (beta chain) under discussion was sequenced for a study of shared clonotypes between healthy human individuals. Study-wide results and caveats: Only blood samples were collected, and tissue repertoires likely differ. What rarefaction showed was incomplete sorted-subset sequencing despite large depth.

The donors were all Caucasian adults (living in Nashville, Tennessee). Of note for this clone: Its target is unknown.

As originally analysed: Junction-only sequences without quality scores were provided by ImmunoSEQ, so filtering was different. The repertoire was sequenced with immunoSEQ multiplex PCR; TCRdb's copy has only in-frame clones and lacks some. The DNA gave D and trimming, while V, J and clone size come from that table. The sample lists 1.4 million to 1.5 million clones, over 95% occurring once. The source of this sequence is a man younger than 40 in good health. Material for sequencing was naive CD4+ T cells sorted from blood. Subset specified: CD45RA+ positively selected.

Here the CDR3 DNA reads TGTGCCAGCAGTGTACGCGGGGAGCAGTACTTC. Translation gives CASSVRGEQYF. The chain couples TRBV2 to TRBJ2-7, with D possibly matching TRBD2 (5 bases). CDR3 length: 11 amino acids. The ends were cut back, 4 bases at V and 7 bases at J, with 8 bases in the middle. Germline-derived CDR1 and CDR2 are SNHLY and FYNNEI.